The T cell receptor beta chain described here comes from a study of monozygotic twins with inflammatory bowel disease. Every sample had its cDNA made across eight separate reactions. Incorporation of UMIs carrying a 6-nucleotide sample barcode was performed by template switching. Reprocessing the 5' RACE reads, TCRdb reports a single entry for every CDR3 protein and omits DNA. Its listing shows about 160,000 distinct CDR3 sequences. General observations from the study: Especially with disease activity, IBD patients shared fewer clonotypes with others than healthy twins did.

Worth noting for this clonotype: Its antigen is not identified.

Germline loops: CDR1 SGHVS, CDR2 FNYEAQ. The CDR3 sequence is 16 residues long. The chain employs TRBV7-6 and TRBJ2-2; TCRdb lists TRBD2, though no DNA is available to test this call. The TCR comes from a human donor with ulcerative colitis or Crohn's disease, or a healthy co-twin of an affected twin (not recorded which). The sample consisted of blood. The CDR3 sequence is CASQPTLAQRAGELFF.